This entry lists 25 T cell receptor beta chains sequenced from one sample in a study of shared clonotypes between healthy human individuals. Profiled with immunoSEQ multiplex PCR; TCRdb holds only in-frame clones, not every one. The table records 1.4 million to 1.5 million clones, roughly 96% of them present only once. The sample comprised naive CD4+ T cells sorted from blood. Subset given: CD45RA+ positively selected. All receptors derive from a man younger than 45 in good health.

The CDR3 loop reads CASSLGWGAYNEQFF. The DNA of the CDR3 is TGCGCCAGCAGCTTGGGGTGGGGGGCCTACAATGAGCAGTTCTTC. The genes are TRBV5-1 and TRBJ2-1, with D maybe TRBD2 (6 bases). Germline CDR1 reads SGHRS; CDR2 reads YFSETQ. The CDR3 consists of 15 residues. V lost 0 bases to trimming and J lost 2 bases, with 9 bases between them.

This chain uses TRBV7-8 with TRBJ1-3, with 7 bases lining up with TRBD1. CDR1 is SGHVS, CDR2 FQNEAQ, per germline. J was trimmed by 0 bases and V by 4 bases; bases with no gene match: 15. This CDR3 has 19 amino acids. Here the CDR3 reads CASSSIPTRDRSSGNTIYF. The CDR3 DNA reads TGTGCCAGCAGCTCCATCCCAACCCGGGACAGATCCTCTGGAAACACCATATATTTT.

The genes are TRBV4-3 and TRBJ2-7; the D gene is possibly TRBD1 (6 bases). The germline gives CDR1 LGHNA, CDR2 YSLEER. This CDR3 has 16 residues. With 0 bases removed from V and 4 bases from J, the gap between germline ends came to 16 bases. This CDR3 reads CASSQEGRGTGYEQYF. The CDR3 DNA follows: TGCGCCAGCAGCCAAGAAGGCAGGGGAACGGGATACGAGCAGTACTTC.

This chain uses TRBV28 with TRBJ2-7; D call uncertain. Germline values: CDR1 MDHEN, CDR2 SYDVKM. The CDR3 spans 11 residues. Trimming shortened V by 8 bases and J by 2 bases, and 7 bases separated the two germline ends. Written as DNA, the CDR3 is TGTGCCAGCCTGGGCCCCTACGAGCAGTACTTC. Translation: CASLGPYEQYF.

This rearrangement joins TRBV27 to TRBJ2-1; 7 bases align to TRBD1. This CDR3 is 13 amino acids long. Germline values: CDR1 MNHEY, CDR2 SMNVEV (reference sequence). J gave up 1 base and V 9 bases, and 3 bases lay outside the gene matches. The CDR3 DNA sequence: TGTGCCAGTACGACAGGGTCCTACAATGAGCAGTTCTTC. Translated: CASTTGSYNEQFF.

In regard to this clone: Other nucleotide sequences in the sample specify the same CDR3. V usage is TRBV18 and J usage is TRBJ2-2, with 7 nucleotides matching TRBD1. Germline CDR1 is KGHSH and CDR2 is LQKENI. V dropped 6 bases and J dropped 0; count of bases not matched to a gene: 4. The CDR3 has 15 residues. The CDR3 DNA is TGTGCCAGCTCGCGGACAGGCCCGAACACCGGGGAGCTGTTTTTT. Protein: CASSRTGPNTGELFF. Full variable domain (remainder filled in from reference TRBV18 and TRBJ2-2): NAGVMQNPRHLVRRRGQEARLRCSPMKGHSHVYWYRQLPEEGLKFMVYLQKENIIDESGMPKERFSAEFPKEGPSILRIQQVVRGDSAAYFCASSRTGPNTGELFFGEGSRLTVL.

The J gene is TRBJ2-1, the V gene TRBV19; unclear D gene. V was shortened by 1 base and J by 6 bases, with 10 bases between the two germline ends. Germline V lookup: CDR1 LNHDA, CDR2 SQIVND (reference sequence). The CDR3 runs to 14 residues. CDR3 loop: CASSIGAASNEQFF. The CDR3 bases are TGTGCCAGTAGTATAGGGGCGGCTAGCAATGAGCAGTTCTTC.

The V gene is TRBV18, the J gene TRBJ1-2; the D is unclear. Looked up from germline, CDR1 is KGHSH and CDR2 is LQKENI. CDR3 length: 14 residues. Trimming left V 2 bases short and J 6 bases short, with 13 bases between. The chain's CDR3 is CASSPTVIDHGYTF. DNA for the CDR3: TGTGCCAGCTCACCAACGGTAATTGATCATGGCTACACCTTC.

The genes are TRBV28 and TRBJ2-7; 7 bases agree with TRBD2. Germline values: CDR1 MDHEN, CDR2 SYDVKM. Trimming took 1 base from V and 4 from J; bases not matched to a gene: 10. CDR3 length: 16 amino acids. CDR3 residues: CASSLSQVIGRYEQYF. DNA for the CDR3: TGTGCCAGCAGTTTATCACAGGTAATCGGGAGGTACGAGCAGTACTTC.

V and J are TRBV10-1 and TRBJ1-2; D is possibly TRBD1 (5 bases). V was cut by 2 bases and J by 8 bases, with 12 bases left in between. Germline assignment: CDR1 WNHNN and CDR2 SYGVQD (reference sequence). The CDR3 is 13 amino acids. As DNA, the CDR3 is TGCGCCAGCAGTGAGACAGGTTCGCGAGGCTACACCTTC. This codes for CASSETGSRGYTF.

Concerning this clone itself: Additional DNA sequences in this sample encode the identical CDR3. The rearrangement links TRBV5-1 to TRBJ2-1, with 10 bases fitting TRBD2. This CDR3 is 14 amino acids long. CDR1 is SGHRS, CDR2 YFSETQ, per germline. V was pared by 1 base and J by 9 bases, with 4 bases of the junction left unmatched. The chain's CDR3 is CASSLSLAGGEQFF. CDR3 nucleotides: TGCGCCAGCAGCTTGTCCTTAGCGGGAGGTGAGCAGTTCTTC.

This clone was found once. The chain carries TRBV5-4 and TRBJ2-2; D may correspond to TRBD1 or TRBD2 (5 bases each). Germline V gene lookup returns CDR1 SGHNT and CDR2 YYREEE (reference sequence). Trimming shortened V by 2 bases and J by 2 bases, and 10 bases separated the two germline ends. The CDR3 runs 15 residues. The DNA for the CDR3 is TGTGCCAGCAGCTTCCCGGGGCCTAACACCGGGGAGCTGTTTTTT. Amino acid sequence: CASSFPGPNTGELFF.

This clone appeared a single time. V gene TRBV27 combines with J gene TRBJ2-3, with D hard to call. The germline CDR1 and CDR2 sequences are MNHEY and SMNVEV (reference sequence). The CDR3 totals 15 residues. The ends were cut back, 3 bases at V and 1 base at J, with 11 bases in the middle. CDR3 sequence reads: CASSLVTWGTDTQYF. CDR3 nucleotide sequence: TGTGCCAGCAGTTTGGTCACGTGGGGCACAGATACGCAGTATTTT.

This sequence joins TRBV5-1 and TRBJ2-7; D remains unclear. The CDR3 spans 13 residues. Between the trimmed V and J ends, which lost 0 bases and 7 bases, there was a span of 11 bases. Germline V gene lookup returns CDR1 SGHRS and CDR2 YFSETQ. CDR3 loop: CASSLGQTGEQYF. Written as DNA, the CDR3 is TGCGCCAGCAGCTTGGGGCAGACCGGGGAGCAGTACTTC.

CDR3 protein: CASSEDRSLYEKLFF. The CDR3 nucleotides read TGTGCCAGCAGTGAAGATAGGTCCCTCTATGAAAAACTGTTTTTT. The J gene is TRBJ1-4, the V gene TRBV6-1; D unresolved. The germline gives CDR1 MNHNS, CDR2 SASEGT. V lost 1 base to trimming and J lost 6 bases, with 12 bases between them. This CDR3 has 15 residues.

The chain combines TRBV2 with TRBJ1-3; D ambiguous. The germline V and J ends were trimmed by 2 bases and 0 bases, with 8 bases remaining between them. Germline V gene lookup returns CDR1 SNHLY and CDR2 FYNNEI. This CDR3 region has 15 residues. CDR3 in amino acids: CASSENSLSGNTIYF. CDR3 nucleotides: TGTGCCAGCAGTGAAAACAGCCTCTCTGGAAACACCATATATTTT.

The gene calls are TRBV6-1 and TRBJ1-1; D not resolved. With 0 bases removed from V and 1 base from J, the gap between germline ends came to 6 bases. This CDR3 is 14 amino acids long. CDR1 is MNHNS, CDR2 SASEGT, per germline. This chain's CDR3 is CASSEARQNTEAFF. CDR3 nucleotides: TGTGCCAGCAGTGAAGCGCGACAGAACACTGAAGCTTTCTTT.

The gene calls are TRBV7-2 and TRBJ2-1; D may be TRBD1 (5 bases). CDR3 length: 13 amino acids. V lost 3 bases, J lost 9 bases, and 12 bases lay in between. Germline-derived CDR1 and CDR2 are SGHTA and FQGNSA. CDR3 residues: CASSLDTTGEQFF. As DNA, the CDR3 is TGTGCCAGCAGCTTGGACACTACGGGTGAGCAGTTCTTC.

The rearrangement uses TRBV5-4 and TRBJ2-3; TRBD2 aligns across 9 bases. From germline, CDR1 is SGHNT and CDR2 YYREEE (reference sequence). This CDR3 is built from 16 residues. The trim removed 1 base at V and 3 bases at J, leaving 6 bases unmatched. The DNA of the CDR3 is TGTGCCAGCAGCTTGCCTAGCGGGATCAGGACAGATACGCAGTATTTT. Amino acid sequence: CASSLPSGIRTDTQYF.

This chain links TRBV18 with TRBJ2-1; 14 bases fit TRBD2. Germline CDR1 is KGHSH and CDR2 is LQKENI. The J segment lost 4 bases and the V segment lost 4 bases, leaving 6 bases of the junction unmatched. CDR3 size: 17 residues. This chain's CDR3 is CASSQGTSGSWYNEQFF. The CDR3 DNA reads TGTGCCAGCTCACAAGGGACTAGCGGGAGTTGGTACAATGAGCAGTTCTTC. The whole variable domain, remainder taken from reference TRBV18 and TRBJ2-1, is NAGVMQNPRHLVRRRGQEARLRCSPMKGHSHVYWYRQLPEEGLKFMVYLQKENIIDESGMPKERFSAEFPKEGPSILRIQQVVRGDSAAYFCASSQGTSGSWYNEQFFGPGTRLTVL.

With regard to this clone: The sample holds other DNA sequences that translate to the same CDR3. The V gene is TRBV19, the J gene TRBJ1-5; tentative D call: TRBD1 (5 bases). CDR3 length equals 13 residues. Germline V lookup: CDR1 LNHDA, CDR2 SQIVND (reference sequence). The V end was cut by 3 bases, the J end by 4 bases, with 7 bases between. CDR3 DNA: TGTGCCAGTAGTATGGGGGGAAATCAGCCCCAGCATTTT. Its protein product is CASSMGGNQPQHF.

The gene calls are TRBV7-2 and TRBJ1-1, with 7 nucleotides matching TRBD1. This CDR3 has 17 residues. The V and J ends lost 5 bases and 11 bases, in that order; junction bases with no gene match: 23. Germline V gene lookup returns CDR1 SGHTA and CDR2 FQGNSA. CDR3 residues: CASSLHNPYRDRFWAFF. In DNA form, the CDR3 reads TGTGCCAGCAGCCTCCACAACCCGTACCGGGACAGATTCTGGGCTTTCTTT.

The V gene is TRBV5-4, the J gene TRBJ2-1; no clear D. CDR1 is SGHNT, CDR2 YYREEE, per germline (reference sequence). Trimming cost V 4 bases and J 5 bases, with 13 bases left between them. The CDR3 contains 14 residues. CDR3 sequence reads: CASSPDFRHNEQFF. For the CDR3, the DNA is TGTGCCAGCAGCCCCGACTTCCGACACAATGAGCAGTTCTTC.

V usage is TRBV18 and J usage is TRBJ2-7; the match to TRBD1 covers 7 bases. The junction had 4 bases not matched to a gene; V was cut back by 3 bases and J by 2 bases. This CDR3 spans 14 amino acids. CDR1 and CDR2 (germline): KGHSH, LQKENI. CDR3 nucleotides: TGTGCCAGCTCACCCTTGGGACAGCCCTACGAGCAGTACTTC. It codes for CASSPLGQPYEQYF.

The V gene is TRBV6-1, the J gene TRBJ2-7, with D possibly matching TRBD2 (5 bases). The CDR3 totals 13 residues. V lost 6 bases and J lost 3, with 12 bases in between. The germline V gene has CDR1 MNHNS and CDR2 SASEGT. The DNA of the CDR3 is TGTGCCAGCAGCCCCGGTCGGGACTACGAGCAGTACTTC. Translating gives CASSPGRDYEQYF.